These T cell receptor beta chains were read from a single sample in a study of memory CD8 T cells in hepatitis C reinfection. Repertoires were generated with immunoSEQ multiplex PCR, while TCRdb's copy carries only in-frame clones and drops some. Altogether 45,000 to 65,000 clones are present, roughly 90% being singletons, with the ten largest covering less than 1.2%. Sequencing was carried out using naive CD8+ T cells sorted from blood. The receptors derive from a man aged 18 to 29 with hepatitis C virus infection. Each CDR3 is given with its conserved first and last residue. Fields, in order: clone size, V gene, D gene, J gene, CDR3 protein, CDR3 DNA. D genes are given only for firm matches. The size of a clone is reported for some rows only, either as once, few or many, or as a class for expanded clones.

NA,TRBV6-6,NA,TRBJ2-1,CASRSFHNEQFF,TGTGCCAGCAGGAGCTTCCACAATGAGCAGTTCTTC
few,TRBV4-3,TRBD1,TRBJ1-4,CASSQGRGQGNEKLFF,TGCGCCAGCAGCCAAGGACGCGGACAGGGTAATGAAAAACTGTTTTTT
NA,TRBV5-4,TRBD1,TRBJ1-2,CASSLRGGDGYTF,TGTGCCAGCAGCTTGAGAGGGGGCGATGGCTACACCTTC
NA,TRBV6-4,NA,TRBJ2-3,CASSDIARGSQYF,TGTGCCAGCAGTGATATCGCACGGGGGTCGCAGTATTTT
NA,TRBV28,TRBD1,TRBJ1-4,CASSFYGTGYEKLFF,TGTGCCAGCAGTTTCTACGGGACAGGGTATGAAAAACTGTTTTTT
NA,TRBV10-3,TRBD2,TRBJ2-1,CAIRGGRPPGEQFF,TGTGCCATCAGAGGCGGGAGGCCCCCAGGGGAGCAGTTCTTC
NA,TRBV5-4,NA,TRBJ2-1,CASSSFSNEQFF,TGTGCCAGCAGCTCGTTTAGCAATGAGCAGTTCTTC
NA,TRBV9,TRBD1,TRBJ2-1,CASSETGNDSPEQFF,TGTGCCAGCAGCGAGACAGGGAACGACTCCCCGGAGCAGTTCTTC
NA,TRBV4-1,NA,TRBJ2-1,CASSRGTPSYNEQFF,TGCGCCAGCAGCCGCGGGACTCCCTCGTACAATGAGCAGTTCTTC
NA,TRBV4-1,TRBD1,TRBJ2-7,CASGQGRQGGYEQYF,TGCGCCAGCGGCCAAGGGCGACAGGGTGGTTACGAGCAGTACTTC
NA,TRBV19,NA,TRBJ2-7,CASSNGTPGGEQYF,TGTGCCAGTAGTAACGGGACTCCCGGCGGGGAGCAGTACTTC
NA,TRBV29-1,TRBD2,TRBJ2-1,CSVVGTSIGEQFF,TGCAGCGTTGTCGGGACTAGCATCGGCGAGCAGTTCTTC
NA,TRBV4-1,NA,TRBJ2-3,CASSQVLGGGTDTQYF,TGCGCCAGCAGCCAAGTATTGGGGGGTGGGACAGATACGCAGTATTTT
NA,TRBV10-3,NA,TRBJ2-1,CAIGEYNNEQFF,TGTGCCATCGGGGAGTATAACAATGAGCAGTTCTTC
NA,TRBV7-2,TRBD2,TRBJ2-3,CASSLPVRAGGNTDTQYF,TGTGCCAGCAGCTTGCCGGTACGGGCGGGGGGAAACACAGATACGCAGTATTTT
NA,TRBV7-2,NA,TRBJ1-1,CASSLVGAKNTEAFF,TGTGCCAGCAGCTTAGTAGGGGCAAAGAACACTGAAGCTTTCTTT
NA,TRBV7-9,NA,TRBJ2-2,CASSASGTQNTGELFF,TGTGCCAGCAGCGCGAGTGGGACACAGAACACCGGGGAGCTGTTTTTT
NA,TRBV28,TRBD2,TRBJ2-1,CASSPGGSTSGTYNEQFF,TGTGCCAGCAGCCCGGGTGGCTCTACTAGCGGGACATACAATGAGCAGTTCTTC
NA,TRBV27,TRBD1,TRBJ2-1,CASSLYGTGVYNEQFF,TGTGCCAGCAGTTTATACGGGACAGGGGTATACAATGAGCAGTTCTTC
NA,TRBV27,NA,TRBJ2-3,CASSPYYSTDTQYF,TGTGCCAGCAGTCCTTACTACAGCACAGATACGCAGTATTTT
NA,TRBV7-2,NA,TRBJ2-7,CASSLPYSYEQYF,TGTGCCAGCAGCCTCCCGTACTCCTACGAGCAGTACTTC
NA,TRBV4-1,NA,TRBJ1-5,CASSPINYAGLDQPQHF,TGCGCCAGCAGCCCAATAAATTACGCCGGGTTGGATCAGCCCCAGCATTTT
once,TRBV19,NA,TRBJ1-2,CASSMRANYGYTF,TGTGCCAGTAGTATGCGGGCGAACTATGGCTACACCTTC
NA,TRBV25-1,TRBD1,TRBJ2-1,CASSDSGTDGDNEQFF,TGTGCCAGCAGTGACTCCGGGACAGATGGTGACAATGAGCAGTTCTTC
NA,TRBV10-1,NA,TRBJ2-5,CASSEDLGQPPGTQYF,TGCGCCAGCAGTGAAGATCTCGGACAGCCACCGGGGACCCAGTACTTC
NA,TRBV10-2,NA,TRBJ1-3,CASSPGQSSGNTIYF,TGCGCCAGCAGCCCAGGACAGAGCTCTGGAAACACCATATATTTT
NA,TRBV19,NA,TRBJ1-2,CASSIIPLPGVGGYTF,TGTGCCAGTAGTATTATCCCCCTCCCGGGGGTAGGGGGCTACACCTTC
few,TRBV6-6,TRBD1,TRBJ1-1,CASSYSTGVGNTEAFF,TGTGCCAGCAGTTACTCCACAGGGGTGGGGAACACTGAAGCTTTCTTT
NA,TRBV19,TRBD1,TRBJ2-7,CASSVAGGSHEQYF,TGTGCCAGTAGTGTGGCAGGGGGCTCCCACGAGCAGTACTTC
NA,TRBV4-1,NA,TRBJ1-6,CASSQDSRSPYNSPLHF,TGCGCCAGCAGCCAAGATTCGAGGTCCCCCTATAATTCACCCCTCCACTTT
NA,TRBV27,NA,TRBJ2-5,CASSLGPQETQYF,TGTGCCAGCAGTTTAGGGCCCCAAGAGACCCAGTACTTC
NA,TRBV6-1,NA,TRBJ1-1,CASSEVTPLPEAFF,TGTGCCAGCAGTGAGGTCACCCCACTTCCGGAAGCTTTCTTT
NA,TRBV4-1,TRBD2,TRBJ2-1,CATLLAPGYNEQFF,TGCGCCACTCTACTAGCGCCCGGTTACAATGAGCAGTTCTTC
NA,TRBV6-4,TRBD2,TRBJ2-2,CASSDSIPGTSGGAPGELFF,TGTGCCAGCAGTGACTCTATCCCCGGGACTAGCGGGGGGGCGCCCGGGGAGCTGTTTTTT
NA,TRBV6-5,TRBD2,TRBJ2-5,CASSSSISGSWEQYF,TGTGCCAGCAGTTCCTCCATTAGCGGGAGCTGGGAGCAGTACTTC
NA,TRBV6-5,NA,TRBJ1-2,CASSSTGFDGYTF,TGTGCCAGCAGTTCTACAGGGTTTGATGGCTACACCTTC
few,TRBV6-5,TRBD1,TRBJ1-2,CASSYSGQGGGYTF,TGTGCCAGCAGTTACTCCGGACAGGGCGGTGGCTACACCTTC
NA,TRBV29-1,TRBD2,TRBJ2-7,CSVVSGRDYEQYF,TGCAGCGTTGTTAGCGGGAGAGACTACGAGCAGTACTTC
NA,TRBV2,NA,TRBJ1-1,CASSEVAQGNTEAFF,TGTGCCAGCAGTGAAGTCGCACAGGGGAACACTGAAGCTTTCTTT
few,TRBV6-5,NA,TRBJ2-7,CASSATTRAEQYF,TGTGCCAGCAGTGCAACGACTAGAGCCGAGCAGTACTTC
NA,TRBV9,TRBD1,TRBJ2-5,CASSGPAQGPQETQYF,TGTGCCAGCAGCGGCCCTGCACAGGGGCCTCAAGAGACCCAGTACTTC
NA,TRBV5-1,TRBD1,TRBJ1-1,CASSSWTGGFTEAFF,TGCGCCAGCAGCTCGTGGACAGGGGGCTTCACTGAAGCTTTCTTT
NA,TRBV13,TRBD2,TRBJ2-2,CASSSRLASSGELFF,TGCGCCAGCAGCTCCCGACTAGCGTCGTCCGGGGAGCTGTTTTTT
once,TRBV5-6,NA,TRBJ2-7,CASSEKENSYEQYF,TGTGCCAGCAGCGAGAAGGAGAATTCCTACGAGCAGTACTTC
NA,TRBV15,TRBD1,TRBJ2-7,CATTSGTGGYEQYF,TGTGCCACCACGTCCGGGACAGGGGGCTACGAGCAGTACTTC
NA,TRBV27,NA,TRBJ2-1,CASSIRGTYNEQFF,TGTGCCAGCAGCATCAGGGGAACCTACAATGAGCAGTTCTTC
NA,TRBV27,TRBD1,TRBJ1-1,CASSRGGTENTEAFF,TGTGCCAGCAGCCGCGGGGGGACAGAGAACACTGAAGCTTTCTTT
few,TRBV2,NA,TRBJ1-1,CASSEGHYREGAFF,TGTGCCAGCAGTGAAGGCCATTACAGGGAAGGAGCTTTCTTT
medium-sized,TRBV2,TRBD1,TRBJ1-1,CASSETGENTEAFF,TGTGCCAGCAGTGAAACAGGGGAGAACACTGAAGCTTTCTTT
NA,TRBV4-1,TRBD1,TRBJ1-1,CASSSPGTGGVRTEAFF,TGCGCCAGCAGCTCCCCCGGGACAGGGGGCGTGAGGACTGAAGCTTTCTTT
NA,TRBV19,NA,TRBJ1-5,CASSTADSSNQPQHF,TGTGCCAGTAGTACCGCCGACAGTTCCAATCAGCCCCAGCATTTT
NA,TRBV19,NA,TRBJ1-5,CASSWQNQPQHF,TGTGCCAGTAGTTGGCAGAATCAGCCCCAGCATTTT
NA,TRBV19,NA,TRBJ2-7,CASSTRGDEQYF,TGTGCCAGTAGTACCAGGGGCGACGAGCAGTACTTC
NA,TRBV27,TRBD1,TRBJ2-7,CASSSTGQGSYEQYF,TGTGCCAGCAGTTCTACGGGACAGGGCTCCTACGAGCAGTACTTC
NA,TRBV7-7,TRBD2,TRBJ2-1,CASSLGGLAGGDYNEQFF,TGTGCTAGCAGCTTAGGTGGACTAGCGGGAGGGGACTACAATGAGCAGTTCTTC
NA,TRBV10-1,NA,TRBJ2-6,CATGDTLTTGANVLTF,TGCGCCACTGGGGACACCCTAACTACAGGGGCCAACGTCCTGACTTTC